This T cell receptor (beta chain) derives from a study of cytotoxic CD8 clonotypes in ibrutinib-treated CLL. Study-level findings and limits: On treatment, the uncommon public clonotypes contracted or remained stable.

A remark on this clone: As yet, its antigen is unknown.

The CDR3 extends over 15 amino acids. Trimming removed 6 bases at V and 0 bases at J, with 14 bases between. Germline values: CDR1 MDHEN, CDR2 SYDVKM. The data were produced by immunoSEQ multiplex PCR, yet TCRdb's version contains in-frame clones alone and is incomplete. The sample has about 200,000 clones; 70% to 75% are singletons. The chain couples TRBV28 to TRBJ1-1, with a possible D match to TRBD1 (6 bases). Sequenced here: PBMCs, sampled after 12 months of ibrutinib treatment. The TCR was taken from a human donor with chronic lymphocytic leukemia. The CDR3 bases are TGTGCCAGCAGACCCCCAACAGGGTTGAACACTGAAGCTTTCTTT. The encoded protein is CASRPPTGLNTEAFF.